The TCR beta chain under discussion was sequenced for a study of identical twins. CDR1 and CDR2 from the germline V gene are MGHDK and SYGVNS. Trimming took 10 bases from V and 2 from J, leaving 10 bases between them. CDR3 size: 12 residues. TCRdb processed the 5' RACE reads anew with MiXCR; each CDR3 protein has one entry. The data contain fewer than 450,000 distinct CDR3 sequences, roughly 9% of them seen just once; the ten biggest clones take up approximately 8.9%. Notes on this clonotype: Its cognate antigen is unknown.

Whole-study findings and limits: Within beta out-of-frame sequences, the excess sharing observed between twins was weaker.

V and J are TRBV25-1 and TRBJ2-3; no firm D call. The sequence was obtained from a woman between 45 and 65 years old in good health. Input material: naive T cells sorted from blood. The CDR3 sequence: CATLSYTDTQYF. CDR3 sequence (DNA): TGTGCCACCCTCAGTTACACAGATACGCAGTATTTT.